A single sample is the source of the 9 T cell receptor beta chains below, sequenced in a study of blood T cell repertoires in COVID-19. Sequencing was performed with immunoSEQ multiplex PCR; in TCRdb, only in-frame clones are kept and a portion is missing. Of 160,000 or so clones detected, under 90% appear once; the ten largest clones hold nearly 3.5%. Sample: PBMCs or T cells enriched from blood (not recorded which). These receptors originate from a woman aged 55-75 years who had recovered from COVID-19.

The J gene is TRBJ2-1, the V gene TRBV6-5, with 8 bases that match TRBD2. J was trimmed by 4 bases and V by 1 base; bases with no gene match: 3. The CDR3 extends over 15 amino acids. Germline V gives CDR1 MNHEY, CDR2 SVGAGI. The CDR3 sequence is CASSYYPSGYNEQFF. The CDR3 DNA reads TGTGCCAGCAGTTACTATCCTAGCGGGTACAATGAGCAGTTCTTC.

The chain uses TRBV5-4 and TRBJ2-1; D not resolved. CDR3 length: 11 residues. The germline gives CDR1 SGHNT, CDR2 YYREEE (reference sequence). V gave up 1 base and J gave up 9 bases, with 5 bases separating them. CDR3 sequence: CASSLLLEQFF. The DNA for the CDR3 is TGTGCCAGCAGCTTGTTACTTGAGCAGTTCTTC.

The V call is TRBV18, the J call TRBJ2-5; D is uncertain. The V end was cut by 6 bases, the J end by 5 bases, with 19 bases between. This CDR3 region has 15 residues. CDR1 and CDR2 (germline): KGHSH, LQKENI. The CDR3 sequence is CASSLFPAGPETQYF. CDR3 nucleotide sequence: TGTGCCAGCTCCCTCTTTCCGGCAGGTCCGGAGACCCAGTACTTC. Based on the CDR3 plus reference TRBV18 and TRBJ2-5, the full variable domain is NAGVMQNPRHLVRRRGQEARLRCSPMKGHSHVYWYRQLPEEGLKFMVYLQKENIIDESGMPKERFSAEFPKEGPSILRIQQVVRGDSAAYFCASSLFPAGPETQYFGPGTRLLVL.

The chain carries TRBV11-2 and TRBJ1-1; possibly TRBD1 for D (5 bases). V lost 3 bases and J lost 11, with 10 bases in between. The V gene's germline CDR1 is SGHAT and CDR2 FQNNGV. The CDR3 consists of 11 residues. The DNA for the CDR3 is TGTGCCAGCAGCTTGGGGGGGACCGCTTTCTTT. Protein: CASSLGGTAFF.

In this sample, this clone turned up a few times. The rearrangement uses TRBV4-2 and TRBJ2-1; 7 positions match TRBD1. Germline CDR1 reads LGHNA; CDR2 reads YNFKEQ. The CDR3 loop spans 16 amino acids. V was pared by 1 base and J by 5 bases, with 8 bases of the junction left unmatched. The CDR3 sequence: CASSQVTRRGHNEQFF. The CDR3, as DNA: TGTGCCAGCAGCCAAGTAACTCGAAGGGGGCACAATGAGCAGTTCTTC.

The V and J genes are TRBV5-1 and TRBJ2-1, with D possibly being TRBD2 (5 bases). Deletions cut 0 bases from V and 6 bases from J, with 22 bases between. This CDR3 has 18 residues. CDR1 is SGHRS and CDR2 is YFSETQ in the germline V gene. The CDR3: CASSLAPIPSGARNEQFF. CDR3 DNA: TGCGCCAGCAGCTTGGCCCCTATACCAAGCGGTGCTCGCAATGAGCAGTTCTTC.

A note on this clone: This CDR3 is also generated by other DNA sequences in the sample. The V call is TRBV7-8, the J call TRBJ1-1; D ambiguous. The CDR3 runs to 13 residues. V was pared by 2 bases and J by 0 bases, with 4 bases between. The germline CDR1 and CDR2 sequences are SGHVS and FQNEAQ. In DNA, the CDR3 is TGTGCCAGCAGCTTAAGCGTGAACACTGAAGCTTTCTTT. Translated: CASSLSVNTEAFF.

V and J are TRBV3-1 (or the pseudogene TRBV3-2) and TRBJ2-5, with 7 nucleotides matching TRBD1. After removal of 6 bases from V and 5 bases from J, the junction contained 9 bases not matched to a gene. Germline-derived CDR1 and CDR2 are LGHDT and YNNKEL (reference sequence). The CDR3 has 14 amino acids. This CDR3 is CASRGDLRGETQYF. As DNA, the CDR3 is TGTGCCAGCAGAGGGGACCTCAGGGGGGAGACCCAGTACTTC.

The CDR3 is CAGTTGTDFRNTEAFF. Written as DNA, the CDR3 is TGTGCCGGTACGACCGGGACAGATTTTAGGAACACTGAAGCTTTCTTT. The rearrangement links TRBV5-5 to TRBJ1-1; 7 bases are shared with TRBD1. The germline gives CDR1 SGHKS, CDR2 YYEKEE (reference sequence). This CDR3 has 16 amino acids. With 10 bases clipped from V and 1 base from J, the junction kept 16 bases outside the gene matches.